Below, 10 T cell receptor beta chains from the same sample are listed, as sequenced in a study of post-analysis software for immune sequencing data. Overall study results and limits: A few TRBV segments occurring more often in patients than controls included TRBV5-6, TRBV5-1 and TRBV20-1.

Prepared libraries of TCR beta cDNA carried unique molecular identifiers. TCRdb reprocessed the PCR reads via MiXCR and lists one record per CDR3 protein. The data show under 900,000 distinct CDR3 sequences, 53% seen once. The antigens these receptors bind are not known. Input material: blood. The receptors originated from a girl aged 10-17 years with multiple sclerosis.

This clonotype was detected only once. The CDR3 nucleotides are TGCGCCAGCAGCATCGGTGCTAGCGGGAGGGCAGATACGCAGTATTTT. Encoded protein: CASSIGASGRADTQYF. The chain joins TRBV5-1 to TRBJ2-3; 12 nucleotides match TRBD2. V lost 4 bases to trimming and J lost 4 bases; unmatched junction nucleotides: 7. The CDR3 length is 16 residues. Germline V CDR1 and CDR2: SGHRS, YFSETQ.

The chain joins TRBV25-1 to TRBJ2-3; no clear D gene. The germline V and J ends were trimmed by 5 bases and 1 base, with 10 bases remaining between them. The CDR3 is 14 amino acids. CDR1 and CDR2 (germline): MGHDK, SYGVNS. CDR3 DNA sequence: TGTGCCAGCAGTAGAGACTTCCGCACAGATACGCAGTATTTT. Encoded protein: CASSRDFRTDTQYF.

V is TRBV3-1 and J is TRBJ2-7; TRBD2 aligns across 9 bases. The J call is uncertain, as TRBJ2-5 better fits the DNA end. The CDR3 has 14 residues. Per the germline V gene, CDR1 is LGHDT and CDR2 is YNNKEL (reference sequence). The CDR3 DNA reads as TGTGCCAGCAACCGACTAGCGGCACAAGAGACCCAGTACTTC. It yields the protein CASNRLAAQETQYF.

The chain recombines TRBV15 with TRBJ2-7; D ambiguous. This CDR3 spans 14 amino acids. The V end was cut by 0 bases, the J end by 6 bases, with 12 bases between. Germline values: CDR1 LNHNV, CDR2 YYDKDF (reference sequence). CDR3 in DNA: TGTGCCACCAGCAGAGAGATCCCAGAGGCCGAGCAGTACTTC. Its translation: CATSREIPEAEQYF.

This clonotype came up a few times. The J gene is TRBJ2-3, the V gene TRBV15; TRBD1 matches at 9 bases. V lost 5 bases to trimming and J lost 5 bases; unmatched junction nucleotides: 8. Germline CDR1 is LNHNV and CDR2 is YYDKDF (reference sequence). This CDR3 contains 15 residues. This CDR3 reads CATSVPGQGGDTQYF. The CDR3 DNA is TGTGCCACCAGCGTCCCGGGACAGGGAGGAGATACGCAGTATTTT.

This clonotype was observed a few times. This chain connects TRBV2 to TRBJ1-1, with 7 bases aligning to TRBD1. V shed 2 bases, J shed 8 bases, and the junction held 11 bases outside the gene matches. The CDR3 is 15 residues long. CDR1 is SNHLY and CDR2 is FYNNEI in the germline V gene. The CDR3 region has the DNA TGTGCCAGCAGTGAACCGATGACAGGGTGGGCCGAAGCTTTCTTT. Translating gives CASSEPMTGWAEAFF.

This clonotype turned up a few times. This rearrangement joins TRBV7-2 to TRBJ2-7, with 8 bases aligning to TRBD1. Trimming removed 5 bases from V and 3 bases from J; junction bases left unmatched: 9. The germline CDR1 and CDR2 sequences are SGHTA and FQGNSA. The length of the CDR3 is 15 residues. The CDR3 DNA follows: TGTGCCAGCAGCCGAATCGACAGGGGATACTACGAGCAGTACTTC. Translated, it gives CASSRIDRGYYEQYF.

CDR3 protein: CSAPNRDRRNTIYF. The CDR3 bases are TGCAGTGCTCCGAACCGGGACAGAAGAAACACCATATATTTT. The chain employs TRBV20-1 and TRBJ1-3; 7 bases align to TRBD1. Germline-derived CDR1 and CDR2 are DFQATT and SNEGSKA (reference sequence). The CDR3 extends over 14 amino acids. V lost 5 bases to trimming and J lost 5 bases; unmatched junction nucleotides: 9.

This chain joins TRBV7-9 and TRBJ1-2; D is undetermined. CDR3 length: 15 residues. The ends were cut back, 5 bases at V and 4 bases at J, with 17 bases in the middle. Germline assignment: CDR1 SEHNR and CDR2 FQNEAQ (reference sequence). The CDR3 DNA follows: TGTGCCAGCAGCGTAGGCCCGGCCGCCCTCTATGGCTACACCTTC. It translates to CASSVGPAALYGYTF.

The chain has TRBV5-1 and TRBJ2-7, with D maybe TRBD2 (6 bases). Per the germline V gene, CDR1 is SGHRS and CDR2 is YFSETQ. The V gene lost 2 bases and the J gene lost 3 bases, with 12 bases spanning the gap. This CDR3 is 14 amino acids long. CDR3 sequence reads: CASSLREKSYEQYF. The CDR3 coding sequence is TGCGCCAGCAGCTTACGGGAGAAAAGCTACGAGCAGTACTTC. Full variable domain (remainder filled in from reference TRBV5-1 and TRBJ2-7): KAGVTQTPRYLIKTRGQQVTLSCSPISGHRSVSWYQQTPGQGLQFLFEYFSETQRNKGNFPGRFSGRQFSNSRSEMNVSTLELGDSALYLCASSLREKSYEQYFGPGTRLTVT.